The clone carrying this T cell receptor (beta chain) came up a few times. No antigen is known for it. This specimen belongs to a study of beta chain features in type 1 diabetes. Findings of the study overall: Within each of all four CD4+ subsets, Type 1 diabetes patients had TCRB CDR3s that were moderately but significantly shorter.

TCRB transcripts that were expressed got sequenced, as all of the isolated RNA had been reverse transcribed. The assay was immunoSEQ multiplex PCR, and TCRdb's table has in-frame clones only and misses some. The table has about 370,000 clones, 8.5% to 10% seen once. CDR1 and CDR2 (germline): MDHEN, SYDVKM. V lost 8 bases, J lost 1 base, and 17 bases lay in between. The CDR3 runs to 16 residues. The rearrangement uses TRBV28 and TRBJ2-2; maybe TRBD2 (5 bases). Sequenced material: central memory CD4+ T cells from blood. This TCR came from a man aged 30-40 years with type 1 diabetes. The CDR3 bases are TGTGCCAGCGGAATCGGAGGACTGATGAACACCGGGGAGCTGTTTTTT. As protein: CASGIGGLMNTGELFF.